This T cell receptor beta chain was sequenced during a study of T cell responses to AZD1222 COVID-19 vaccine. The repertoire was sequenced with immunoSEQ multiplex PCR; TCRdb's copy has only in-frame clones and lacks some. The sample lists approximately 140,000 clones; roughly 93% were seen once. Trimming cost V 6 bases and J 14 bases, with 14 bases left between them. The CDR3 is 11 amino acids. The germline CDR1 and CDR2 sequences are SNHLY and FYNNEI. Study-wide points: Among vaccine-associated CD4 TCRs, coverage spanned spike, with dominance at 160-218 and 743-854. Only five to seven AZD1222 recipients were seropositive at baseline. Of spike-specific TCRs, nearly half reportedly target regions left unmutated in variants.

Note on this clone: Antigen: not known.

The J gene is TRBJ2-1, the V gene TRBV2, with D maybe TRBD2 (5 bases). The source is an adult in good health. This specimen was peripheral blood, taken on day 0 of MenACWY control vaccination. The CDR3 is CASRELEREFF. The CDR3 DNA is TGTGCCAGCAGGGAACTAGAAAGGGAGTTCTTC.